This record covers a single T cell receptor beta chain. This clone has only a few counts. Its recognized antigen is unknown. No clone much larger than this one lies a single base away; base qualities are absent. Using the deep immunoSEQ assay, multiplex PCR amplified TCR CDR3 regions from genomic DNA. Genomic DNA extracted from each cell subset was distributed evenly over all wells of several immunoSEQ 96-well plates, and each plate served as one replicate. For sorted subsets, 200 ng of genomic DNA, equivalent to around 30,000 T cell genomes, went into each replicate PCR. Purified libraries were quantified with a Qubit 3.0 fluorometer, sized on a Bioanalyzer 2100, and re-quantified with the KAPA Library Quantification kit. A separate single-read 150-cycle Illumina NextSeq 550 flow cell was used to sequence each immunoSEQ 96-well plate. Under the source paper's analysis protocol: Because only junctional sequences without quality scores were contained in the immunoSEQ output, filtering matching that applied to full-length reads could not be performed. To assign V/J genes and CDR3, sequences were annotated against IMGT germline references using PyIR, a Python wrapper for IgBLAST v1.9. Any read was removed if the V/J assignment was weak (E-value above 1e-6), the CDR3 was missing, or the read contained stop codons, out-of-frame junctions, or ambiguous translated residues. V3J clonotypes were defined as sequences sharing the same inferred V gene, J gene, and CDR3 amino acid sequence. Percentage overlap between repertoires was calculated by dividing the number of shared unique clonotypes by the size of the smaller repertoire. Repertoire richness was assessed with RTK rarefaction, the Chao1 estimator, and Recon v2.1 estimates of unobserved clonotypes. Generation probabilities were computed with OLGA for all TCRbeta clonotypes obtained by the gDNA method from several donors. Not all clones reach the TCRdb copy of this immuneACCESS table, which keeps in-frame sequences only. Checked studies attribute under half of the gap to unresolved V genes and leave the rest unexplained. The D gene and trimming were derived from the DNA, and the V and J assignments and clone size from that table. Present in this sample are about 700,000 clones, 74% of which were seen just once. Of the sample, roughly 1.7% falls within the top ten clones.

This sample was taken from a study of shared clonotypes between healthy human individuals (dated by TCRdb to 2018 to 2021). Regarding the research as a whole: The cohort included three men and a couple of women between 18 and 49 years of age. Per donor, three plates each were used for CD4 naive and CD4 memory, two for CD8 naive, and one for CD8 memory. The study deeply sequenced blood TCR repertoires of five healthy adults to estimate repertoire size and the extent of clonotype sharing between individuals. Different laboratories and diverse techniques were used to prepare libraries and sequence TCR repertoires, to increase sequencing depth and limit assay-specific biases. Leukapheresis yielded between about 0.9 and 9.5 billion PBMCs per donor. The study at large found these results: When several donors were compared, the shared fraction of clonotypes was around 4.6% for naive CD4, 3.5% for naive CD8, 2.3% for memory CD4, and 0.35% to 0.4% for memory CD8. Only blood was sampled, and tissue TCR repertoires likely differ from those in blood. Larger estimated clonotype richness was generally found for naive subsets than for memory subsets. Compared with non-shared clonotypes, clonotypes shared by all four sorted-subset donors had higher generation probabilities. Pairwise subsampling indicated that sequencing depth was expected to affect the degree of clonotype sharing among donors. The genetic and exposure-history diversity represented was limited by the small number of donors. Incomplete sequencing was indicated by rarefaction of sorted-subset datasets, despite the large sequencing depth.

Donors were healthy HIV-negative adults with no recently reported acute infections or vaccinations. Every donor was a Caucasian adult residing in Nashville, Tennessee, USA. CD4+ T cells were enriched by magnetic negative selection; naive cells were then positively selected on CD45RA, and the negative fraction formed the memory subset. Blood was collected by leukapheresis, and PBMCs were isolated by Ficoll-Histopaque density gradient centrifugation and then cryopreserved in liquid nitrogen vapor phase. Analytical flow cytometry was used to check the purity and quantity of each magnetically sorted T cell population. Genomic DNA was isolated from each sorted fraction and quantified by UV absorbance on a Nanodrop 2000c. The cysteine opens and the phenylalanine closes a CDR3 of 17 amino acids. Here the CDR3 DNA is all that survives: 51 bases in frame from base 1. Ends trimmed: V by 0 bases, J by 4 bases; bases unmatched to a gene: 8. The germline V gene gives CDR1 as MDHEN and CDR2 as SYDVKM.

The receptor's source is a woman aged 25 to 39 in good health. The material sequenced was memory CD4+ T cells sorted from blood. This specimen's cell subset or site label, interpreted: CD45RA-negative fraction. The V and J segments used are TRBV28 and TRBJ2-1; 8 central nucleotides agree with TRBD2. The CDR3: CASSLWGFAGGYNEQFF. The nucleotide sequence reads TGTGCCAGCAGTTTATGGGGGTTTGCGGGAGGATACAATGAGCAGTTCTTC.